What follows is one T cell receptor (beta chain) and its context. Primers used in a second PCR of roughly 6 to 12 cycles were a sample-barcoded 5' primer and a J-beta primer mix. TCRdb itself ran the 5' RACE reads through MiXCR, one entry per CDR3 protein. This sample has hundreds of thousands of distinct CDR3 sequences, with around 45% found just once. The data originate from a study of blood T cells in healthy people across ages. Germline V gives CDR1 MGHDK, CDR2 SYGVNS. The V gene lost 3 bases and the J gene lost 4 bases, with 12 bases spanning the gap. This CDR3 is built from 15 residues. This receptor was obtained from a man in his fifties or sixties in good health. The rearrangement links TRBV25-1 to TRBJ1-4; D gene uncertain. Sequenced material: blood. CDR3 nucleotide sequence: TGTGCCAGCAGTGAGCTAGTGACCGATAATGAAAAACTGTTTTTT. This gives the protein CASSELVTDNEKLFF. Drawing the rest from reference TRBV25-1 and TRBJ1-4, the complete variable domain is EADIYQTPRYLVIGTGKKITLECSQTMGHDKMYWYQQDPGMELHLIHYSYGVNSTEKGDLSSESTVSRIRTEHFPLTLESARPSHTSQYLCASSELVTDNEKLFFGSGTQLSVL.